The 25 T cell receptor beta chains listed next were all sequenced from one sample in a study of T cell responses to AZD1222 COVID-19 vaccine. TCRdb's table, derived via immunoSEQ multiplex PCR, lists solely in-frame clones and lacks some. Among 95,000 to 100,000 clones listed, roughly 90% were seen once. The source was peripheral blood, collected on day 0 of AZD1222 vaccination. Source of these receptors: an adult in good health.

The rearrangement joins TRBV7-2 to TRBJ2-7; D is undetermined. Germline V gene lookup returns CDR1 SGHTA and CDR2 FQGNSA. The V end was cut by 4 bases, the J end by 0 bases, with 7 bases between. The CDR3 sequence is 13 residues long. CDR3 residues: CASSWRSSYEQYF. The CDR3 DNA sequence: TGTGCCAGCAGCTGGCGATCCTCCTACGAGCAGTACTTC.

The chain joins TRBV28 to TRBJ2-7; 13 nucleotides agree with TRBD2. The CDR3 is 17 amino acids. The V and J ends lost 3 bases and 3 bases, in that order; junction bases with no gene match: 8. CDR1 and CDR2 (germline): MDHEN, SYDVKM. This CDR3 is CASSLLMTSGRNYEQYF. Here the CDR3 DNA reads TGTGCCAGCAGTTTGCTGATGACTAGCGGGAGGAACTACGAGCAGTACTTC.

The chain has TRBV7-2 and TRBJ2-5; D possibly corresponds to TRBD1 (6 bases). From germline, CDR1 is SGHTA and CDR2 FQGNSA. V was clipped by 5 bases and J by 5 bases, with 15 bases between them. The CDR3 consists of 14 residues. CDR3 residues: CASSPGQGTETQYF. CDR3 DNA sequence: TGTGCCAGCAGCCCCGGGCAGGGGACGGAGACCCAGTACTTC.

The CDR3 coding sequence is TGTGCCAGCAGCTTGGGCCTAGCGGGAGTCACAGATACGCAGTATTTT. Protein: CASSLGLAGVTDTQYF. J is TRBJ2-3 and V is TRBV7-3; 10 nucleotides align to TRBD2. Germline V gene data show CDR1 as SGHTA and CDR2 as FQGTGA. V gave up 3 bases and J gave up 2 bases; unmatched junction bases: 5. CDR3 length: 16 residues. The full variable domain, completed using reference TRBV7-3 and TRBJ2-3, is GAGVSQTPSNKVTEKGKYVELRCDPISGHTALYWYRQSLGQGPEFLIYFQGTGAADDSGLPNDRFFAVRPEGSVSTLKIQRTERGDSAVYLCASSLGLAGVTDTQYFGPGTRLTVL.

This chain joins TRBV11-1 and TRBJ2-1, with D tentatively TRBD2 (5 bases). V was clipped by 1 base and J by 2 bases, with 12 bases between them. The CDR3 covers 16 residues. Germline-derived CDR1 and CDR2 are SGHAT and FQDESV (reference sequence). For the CDR3, the DNA is TGTGCCAGCAGCTTAGATGAACTAGTAGCCTACAATGAGCAGTTCTTC. This sequence encodes CASSLDELVAYNEQFF.

V is TRBV27 and J is TRBJ2-5; 14 nucleotides align to TRBD2. The CDR3 length is 17 residues. The V segment lost 4 bases and the J segment 2 bases; nucleotides outside the gene matches: 6. Germline V gene sequence: CDR1 MNHEY, CDR2 SMNVEV (reference sequence). In nucleotides, the CDR3 is TGTGCCAGCAGTTCCCAGAGGACTAGCGGGGGGCAAGAGACCCAGTACTTC. This encodes CASSSQRTSGGQETQYF.

The V call is TRBV27, the J call TRBJ2-1; 7 nucleotides align to TRBD2. CDR1 is MNHEY, CDR2 SMNVEV, per germline (reference sequence). Trimming at V came to 5 bases and at J to 6 bases, leaving 7 bases not matched to a gene. The CDR3 sequence is 14 residues long. The CDR3 spells CASSLSGLFNEQFF. The CDR3 nucleotides read TGTGCCAGCAGTCTCTCGGGACTATTCAATGAGCAGTTCTTC.

This sequence joins TRBV27 and TRBJ2-1, with D possibly being TRBD2 (6 bases). This CDR3 spans 15 amino acids. Germline V gene data show CDR1 as MNHEY and CDR2 as SMNVEV (reference sequence). The V end lost 3 bases, the J end lost 5 bases, and 14 bases lay between the germline ends. The CDR3 loop reads CASSLAGMVNNEQFF. For the CDR3, the DNA is TGTGCCAGCAGTTTGGCGGGGATGGTTAACAATGAGCAGTTCTTC.

CDR3 amino acids: CASSLAPAGDNEQFF. CDR3 DNA: TGCGCCAGCAGCTTGGCCCCAGCGGGCGACAATGAGCAGTTCTTC. The V call is TRBV5-1, the J call TRBJ2-1, with D maybe TRBD2 (6 bases). The CDR3 sequence is 15 residues long. V lost 0 bases and J lost 5, with 12 bases in between. Germline CDR1 and CDR2: SGHRS and YFSETQ.

This clone was detected only a few times. J is TRBJ1-6 and V is TRBV2, with 7 bases lining up with TRBD1. This CDR3 spans 13 amino acids. The germline CDR1 and CDR2 sequences are SNHLY and FYNNEI. V lost 8 bases, J lost 6 bases, and 4 bases stayed unmatched. The CDR3 nucleotides read TGTGCCAGCCTACAGGGGATTAATTCACCCCTCCACTTT. This sequence encodes CASLQGINSPLHF.

The chain has TRBV5-1 and TRBJ1-6; TRBD1 is a possible D gene (6 bases). From germline, CDR1 is SGHRS and CDR2 YFSETQ. The V gene lost 0 bases and the J gene lost 9 bases, with 13 bases spanning the gap. CDR3 length: 15 amino acids. CDR3 DNA: TGCGCCAGCAGCTTGGTGCAGGGGAGAGGTTCACCCCTCCACTTT. As protein: CASSLVQGRGSPLHF.

The chain couples TRBV28 to TRBJ1-6, with D uncertain. Germline V lookup: CDR1 MDHEN, CDR2 SYDVKM. The length of the CDR3 is 13 residues. The V end was cut by 5 bases, the J end by 9 bases, with 11 bases between. CDR3 nucleotides: TGTGCCAGCAGTGTCACAGTTCCTTCACCCCTCCACTTT. It specifies CASSVTVPSPLHF.

The V call is TRBV28, the J call TRBJ1-5, with a tentative D call TRBD1 (5 bases). This CDR3 is 13 amino acids long. Trimming pared 9 bases from V and 3 bases from J, leaving 12 bases between. CDR1 MDHEN and CDR2 SYDVKM come from the germline V gene. DNA for the CDR3: TGTGCCAGTCTCGACAGCGACAATCAGCCCCAGCATTTT. This encodes CASLDSDNQPQHF.

This sequence joins TRBV19 and TRBJ2-2, with 8 bases that match TRBD1. Trimming took 3 bases from V and 2 from J; bases not matched to a gene: 11. Germline CDR1 is LNHDA and CDR2 is SQIVND (reference sequence). The CDR3 spans 18 residues. CDR3 coding DNA: TGTGCCAGTAGTATCGGAATCGCCGGACAGGGAAACACCGGGGAGCTGTTTTTT. It yields the protein CASSIGIAGQGNTGELFF.

The chain joins TRBV28 to TRBJ1-5; 9 bases are a match to TRBD1. The trim removed 8 bases at V and 6 bases at J, leaving 8 bases unmatched. The CDR3 is 14 residues long. CDR1 MDHEN and CDR2 SYDVKM come from the germline V gene. The DNA of the CDR3 is TGTGCCAGCGTGCCGGGACAGGGAGTTCAGCCCCAGCATTTT. Translating it yields CASVPGQGVQPQHF.

This chain links TRBV5-1 with TRBJ1-4; D not certain. V shed 0 bases and J shed 7 bases, with 10 bases lying between them. This CDR3 region has 14 residues. The germline V gene encodes CDR1 SGHRS and CDR2 YFSETQ. For the CDR3, the DNA is TGCGCCAGCAGCTTGGGACCTACTGGTGAAAAACTGTTTTTT. Protein product: CASSLGPTGEKLFF.

This clone appeared a single time. The V call is TRBV18, the J call TRBJ1-6; D is unclear. The germline CDR1 and CDR2 sequences are KGHSH and LQKENI. Deletions cut 6 bases from V and 9 bases from J, with 12 bases between. The CDR3 consists of 13 residues. As DNA, the CDR3 is TGTGCCAGCTCGGACGGGGTCGGTTCACCCCTCCACTTT. Translated, it gives CASSDGVGSPLHF.

The J gene is TRBJ2-3, the V gene TRBV27; D remains unclear. The CDR3 runs 15 residues. Germline loops: CDR1 MNHEY, CDR2 SMNVEV (reference sequence). Deletions cut 9 bases from V and 0 bases from J, with 16 bases between. CDR3 sequence (DNA): TGTGCCAGTACACTAAGGAGTTCTAGCACAGATACGCAGTATTTT. Its translation: CASTLRSSSTDTQYF.

The CDR3 nucleotides read TGTGCCAGCAGCTTAGCTTGGGGGCGGGGAGAGACCCAGTACTTC. Translation gives CASSLAWGRGETQYF. This chain uses TRBV7-6 with TRBJ2-5; D may correspond to TRBD1 or TRBD2 (6 bases each). Looked up from germline, CDR1 is SGHVS and CDR2 is FNYEAQ. The germline V and J ends were trimmed by 0 bases and 4 bases, with 12 bases remaining between them. This CDR3 has 15 amino acids.

The V call is TRBV4-2, the J call TRBJ1-5; TRBD1 might be the D (5 bases). The CDR3 has 15 residues. V was cut by 2 bases and J by 1 base, with 9 bases left in between. Germline CDR1 LGHNA, CDR2 YNFKEQ. The CDR3 sequence is CASSQPGRSNQPQHF. As DNA, the CDR3 is TGTGCCAGCAGCCAACCAGGGAGAAGCAATCAGCCCCAGCATTTT.

This sequence joins TRBV28 and TRBJ1-5; possible D gene TRBD1, 6 bases. CDR1 and CDR2 from the germline V gene are MDHEN and SYDVKM. V was trimmed by 7 bases and J by 2 bases, leaving 15 bases between them. CDR3 length equals 15 residues. The CDR3 nucleotides read TGTGCCAGCACGCCGCAGGGGTTGGGCAATCAGCCCCAGCATTTT. It codes for CASTPQGLGNQPQHF. Complete variable domain (other parts from reference TRBV28 and TRBJ1-5): DVKVTQSSRYLVKRTGEKVFLECVQDMDHENMFWYRQDPGLGLRLIYFSYDVKMKEKGDIPEGYSVSREKKERFSLILESASTNQTSMYLCASTPQGLGNQPQHFGDGTRLSIL.

Here the CDR3 reads CAQHSGTGREAYNSPLHF. The CDR3 DNA is TGTGCCCAGCACTCGGGGACAGGGCGTGAAGCCTATAATTCACCCCTCCACTTT. The chain uses TRBV5-6 and TRBJ1-6, with 9 positions matching TRBD1. The CDR3 is 18 amino acids. Looked up from germline, CDR1 is SGHDT and CDR2 is YYEEEE. Trimming removed 10 bases from V and 2 bases from J; junction bases left unmatched: 16.

The chain carries TRBV11-2 and TRBJ1-4, with D possibly matching TRBD1 (6 bases). The length of the CDR3 is 15 residues. Germline CDR1 SGHAT, CDR2 FQNNGV. V was shortened by 5 bases and J by 5 bases, with 15 bases between the two germline ends. The CDR3 nucleotides read TGTGCCAGCAGCCCAGGACAGTATAAAAATGAAAAACTGTTTTTT. Its protein product is CASSPGQYKNEKLFF.

The rearrangement uses TRBV19 and TRBJ1-5; D is unclear. The germline V and J ends were trimmed by 5 bases and 0 bases, with 14 bases remaining between them. This CDR3 has 16 amino acids. The germline CDR1 and CDR2 sequences are LNHDA and SQIVND (reference sequence). The CDR3 DNA reads as TGTGCCAGTAGTGTCATCCGGCAGTTTAGCAATCAGCCCCAGCATTTT. Protein product: CASSVIRQFSNQPQHF.

The gene calls are TRBV29-1 and TRBJ1-1; D is perhaps TRBD1 (6 bases). From germline, CDR1 is SQVTM and CDR2 ANQGSEA. V was clipped by 3 bases and J by 2 bases, with 22 bases between them. The CDR3 extends over 17 amino acids. CDR3 DNA sequence: TGCAGCGTTGATTGGGTGCAGGGGTCTTTGTCAAACACTGAAGCTTTCTTT. Translating it yields CSVDWVQGSLSNTEAFF.